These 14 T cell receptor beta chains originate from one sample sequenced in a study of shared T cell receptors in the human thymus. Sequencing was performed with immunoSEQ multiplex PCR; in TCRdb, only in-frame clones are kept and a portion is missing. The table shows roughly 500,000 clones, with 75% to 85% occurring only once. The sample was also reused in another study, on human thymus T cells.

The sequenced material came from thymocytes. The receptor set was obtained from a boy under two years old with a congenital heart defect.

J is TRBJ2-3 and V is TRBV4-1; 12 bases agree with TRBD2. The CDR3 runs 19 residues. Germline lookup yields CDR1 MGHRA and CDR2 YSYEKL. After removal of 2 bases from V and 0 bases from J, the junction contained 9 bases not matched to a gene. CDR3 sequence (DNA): TGCGCCAGCAGCCAAACACTAGCGGGAGGTTATTTTAGCACAGATACGCAGTATTTT. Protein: CASSQTLAGGYFSTDTQYF.

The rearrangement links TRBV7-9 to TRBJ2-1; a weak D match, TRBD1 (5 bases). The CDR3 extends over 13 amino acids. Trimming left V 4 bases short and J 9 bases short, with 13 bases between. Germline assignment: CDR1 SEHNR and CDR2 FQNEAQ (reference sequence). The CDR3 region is CASSSPQGCEQFF. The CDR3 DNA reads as TGTGCCAGCAGCTCCCCCCAGGGTTGTGAGCAGTTCTTC.

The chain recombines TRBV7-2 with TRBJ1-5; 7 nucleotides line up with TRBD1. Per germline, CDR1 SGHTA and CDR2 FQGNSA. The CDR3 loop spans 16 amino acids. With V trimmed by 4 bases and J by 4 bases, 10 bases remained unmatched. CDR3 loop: CASSSSGTERNQPQHF. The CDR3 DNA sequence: TGTGCCAGCAGCTCCTCCGGGACAGAAAGAAATCAGCCCCAGCATTTT.

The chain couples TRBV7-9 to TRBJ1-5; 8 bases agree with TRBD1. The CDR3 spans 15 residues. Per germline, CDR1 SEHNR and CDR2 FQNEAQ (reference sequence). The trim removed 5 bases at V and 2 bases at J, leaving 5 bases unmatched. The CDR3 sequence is CASSVPQGGNQPQHF. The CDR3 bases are TGTGCCAGCAGCGTCCCACAGGGGGGCAATCAGCCCCAGCATTTT.

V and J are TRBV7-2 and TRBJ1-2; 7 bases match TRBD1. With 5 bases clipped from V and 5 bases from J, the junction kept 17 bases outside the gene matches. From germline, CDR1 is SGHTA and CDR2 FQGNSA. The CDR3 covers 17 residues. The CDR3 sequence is CASSIEGPRDRIYGYTF. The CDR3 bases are TGTGCCAGCAGCATAGAGGGACCTCGGGACAGAATTTATGGCTACACCTTC.

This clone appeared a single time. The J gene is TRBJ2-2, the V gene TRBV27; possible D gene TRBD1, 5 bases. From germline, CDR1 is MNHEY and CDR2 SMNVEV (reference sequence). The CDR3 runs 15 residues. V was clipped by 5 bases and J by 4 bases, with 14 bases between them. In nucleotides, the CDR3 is TGTGCCAGCAGTCCCCCAGGGTGGGGCACCGGGGAGCTGTTTTTT. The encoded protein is CASSPPGWGTGELFF.

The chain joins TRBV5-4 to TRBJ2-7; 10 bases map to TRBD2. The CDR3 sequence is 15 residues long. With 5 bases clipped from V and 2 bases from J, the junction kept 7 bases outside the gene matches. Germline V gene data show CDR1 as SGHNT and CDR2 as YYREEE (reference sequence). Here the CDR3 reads CASREGLAEPYEQYF. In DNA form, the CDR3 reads TGTGCCAGCAGGGAAGGACTAGCGGAACCCTACGAGCAGTACTTC. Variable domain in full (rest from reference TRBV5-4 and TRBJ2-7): ETGVTQSPTHLIKTRGQQVTLRCSSQSGHNTVSWYQQALGQGPQFIFQYYREEENGRGNFPPRFSGLQFPNYSSELNVNALELDDSALYLCASREGLAEPYEQYFGPGTRLTVT.

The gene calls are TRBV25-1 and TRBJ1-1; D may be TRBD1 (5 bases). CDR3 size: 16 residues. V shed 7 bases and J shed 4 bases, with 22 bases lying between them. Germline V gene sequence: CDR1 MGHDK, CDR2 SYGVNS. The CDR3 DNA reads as TGTGCCAGCACCCTATCATCAGGGTCCGGAGTCACTGAAGCTTTCTTT. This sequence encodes CASTLSSGSGVTEAFF.

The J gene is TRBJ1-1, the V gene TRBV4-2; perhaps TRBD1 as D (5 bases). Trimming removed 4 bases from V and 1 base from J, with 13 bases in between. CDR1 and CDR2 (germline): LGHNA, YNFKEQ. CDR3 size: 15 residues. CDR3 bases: TGTGCCAGCAGCCCGAATCTAGACAGGAACACTGAAGCTTTCTTT. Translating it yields CASSPNLDRNTEAFF.

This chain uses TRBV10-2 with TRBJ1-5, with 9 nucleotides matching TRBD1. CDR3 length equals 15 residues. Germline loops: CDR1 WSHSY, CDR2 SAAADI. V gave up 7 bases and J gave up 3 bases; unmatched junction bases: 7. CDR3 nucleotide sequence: TGCGCCAGCAAAGAAGGGACAGGGCTCAATCAGCCCCAGCATTTT. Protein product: CASKEGTGLNQPQHF.

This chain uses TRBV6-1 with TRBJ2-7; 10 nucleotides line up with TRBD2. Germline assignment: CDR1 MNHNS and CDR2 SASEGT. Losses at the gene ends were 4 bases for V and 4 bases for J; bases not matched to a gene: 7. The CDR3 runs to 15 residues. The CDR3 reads CASSGFRTSGYEQYF. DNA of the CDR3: TGTGCCAGCAGTGGGTTCAGGACTAGCGGTTACGAGCAGTACTTC.

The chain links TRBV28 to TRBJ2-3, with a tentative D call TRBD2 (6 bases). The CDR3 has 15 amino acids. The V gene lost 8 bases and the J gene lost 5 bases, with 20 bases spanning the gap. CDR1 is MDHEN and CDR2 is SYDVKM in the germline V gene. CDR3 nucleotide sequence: TGTGCCAGCCGGTTAATGGGGGGAATTAGAGATACGCAGTATTTT. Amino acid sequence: CASRLMGGIRDTQYF.

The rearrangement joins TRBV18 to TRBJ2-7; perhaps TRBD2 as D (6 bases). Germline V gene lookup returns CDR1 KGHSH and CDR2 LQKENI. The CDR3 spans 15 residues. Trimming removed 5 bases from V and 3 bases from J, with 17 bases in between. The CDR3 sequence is CASSGRTTRGYEQYF. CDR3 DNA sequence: TGTGCCAGCTCAGGCCGGACTACAAGGGGCTACGAGCAGTACTTC.

CDR3 protein: CASSVGGAGSFQETQYF. The DNA for the CDR3 is TGTGCCAGCAGCGTAGGTGGGGCAGGGTCCTTCCAAGAGACCCAGTACTTC. The gene calls are TRBV9 and TRBJ2-5, with a weak D call TRBD1 (5 bases). CDR1 and CDR2 from the germline V gene are SGDLS and YYNGEE. V was shortened by 0 bases and J by 1 base, with 16 bases between the two germline ends. The CDR3 loop spans 17 amino acids.